What follows are 19 T cell receptor beta chains derived from one specimen sequenced in a study of tumor-infiltrating lymphocytes in primary liver carcinoma. For blood RNA, unsorted whole blood served as the source, and germline DNA was extracted too. A constant-region primer served to make TCR beta cDNA from roughly 480 ng total RNA. ARM-PCR was slightly modified, and three nested multiplex PCR rounds with it gave rise to the TCR beta libraries. Researchers ran the first two PCR rounds for roughly 10 cycles each with TRBV1-TRBV30 forward primers and a C-beta reverse primer. TCRdb processed the multiplex PCR reads anew with MiXCR; each CDR3 protein has one entry. The repertoire includes about 300,000 distinct CDR3 sequences, 65% of them detected once, and 9% sits in the top ten. Input material: peripheral blood. These receptors were collected from a man aged 35-49 years with primary liver carcinoma and hepatitis B virus infection.

The chain links TRBV4-3 to TRBJ1-2, with a possible D match to TRBD1 (6 bases). The CDR3 has 14 residues. V was pared by 0 bases and J by 4 bases, with 9 bases between. Per the germline V gene, CDR1 is LGHNA and CDR2 is YSLEER. CDR3 amino acids: CASSQDMTGYGYTF. CDR3 DNA sequence: TGCGCCAGCAGCCAAGATATGACAGGCTATGGCTACACCTTC.

Turning to this clonotype: The final CDR3 position lacks the conserved phenylalanine or tryptophan, pointing to a likely read error. The V and J genes are TRBV29-1 and TRBJ2-2; D not resolved. The CDR3 extends over 13 amino acids. V was pared by 4 bases and J by 1 base, with 7 bases between. Germline values: CDR1 SQVTM, CDR2 ANQGSEA. The CDR3 loop reads CSVANGNTGELFL. DNA for the CDR3: TGCAGCGTTGCCAACGGGAACACCGGGGAGCTGTTTTTA.

In regard to this clonotype: At one boundary the junction diverges from the germline segment, which might be a read error. This chain links TRBV14 with TRBJ2-7, with a possible D match to TRBD2 (6 bases). This CDR3 has 14 residues. Per germline, CDR1 SGHDN and CDR2 FVKESK. Here the CDR3 reads CASSLRDLEEERNF. The CDR3 DNA follows: TGTGCCAGCAGCCTGCGGGACCTAGAGGAAGAGCGGAACTTC.

V gene TRBV5-4 combines with J gene TRBJ1-2; D is unresolved. There are 13 residues in the CDR3. Germline values: CDR1 SGHNT, CDR2 YYREEE (reference sequence). Trimming removed 3 bases at V and 4 bases at J, with 10 bases between. In DNA, the CDR3 is TGTGCCAGCAGCTGGAAAGGTGGCTATGGCTACACCTTC. Protein: CASSWKGGYGYTF.

About this clonotype itself: This may be a read error, as it is one base from a much larger clone. The chain has TRBV11-2 and TRBJ2-7; 8 bases map to TRBD2. With 7 bases clipped from V and 3 bases from J, the junction kept 8 bases outside the gene matches. The CDR3 totals 14 residues. From germline, CDR1 is SGHAT and CDR2 FQNNGV. This CDR3 reads CASTTSGSSYEQYF. Here the CDR3 DNA reads TGTGCCAGCACCACGAGCGGGAGTAGCTACGAGCAGTACTTC. The full variable domain, with the rest looked up from reference TRBV11-2 and TRBJ2-7, is EAGVAQSPRYKIIEKRQSVAFWCNPISGHATLYWYQQILGQGPKLLIQFQNNGVVDDSQLPKDRFSAERLKGVDSTLKIQPAKLEDSAVYLCASTTSGSSYEQYFGPGTRLTVT.

This chain joins TRBV10-2 and TRBJ2-7; no definite D call. Germline assignment: CDR1 WSHSY and CDR2 SAAADI. This CDR3 is built from 12 residues. Trimming shortened V by 6 bases and J by 6 bases, and 12 bases separated the two germline ends. Written as DNA, the CDR3 is TGCGCCAGCAGAACAACTACACGCGAGCAGTACGTC. Protein product: CASRTTTREQYV.

Remarks on this clonotype: The junction shows a germline mismatch at one end, possibly a read error. The chain employs TRBV12-3 or TRBV12-4 and TRBJ1-5, with D possibly matching TRBD1 (5 bases). The CDR3 runs to 15 residues. The CDR3 loop reads CVSMRGPYREQPQHF. As DNA, the CDR3 is TGTGTCAGCATGCGGGGACCGTATAGGGAACAGCCACAGCATTTT.

With regard to this clonotype: A much larger clone differs by one base, so this may be a read error. The chain couples TRBV4-3 to TRBJ2-2; the match to TRBD2 covers 7 bases. There are 15 residues in the CDR3. V shed 3 bases and J 3 bases; nucleotides not matched to a gene: 4. Germline assignment: CDR1 LGHNA and CDR2 YSLEER. CDR3 DNA sequence: TGCGCCAGCAGCCATGATCGGGGGGACACCGGGGAGCTGTTTTTT. Translation: CASSHDRGDTGELFF.

This clonotype was detected only once. The chain recombines TRBV7-9 with TRBJ2-2; D possibly corresponds to TRBD2 (6 bases). V lost 2 bases to trimming and J lost 6 bases, with 13 bases between them. Germline loops: CDR1 SEHNR, CDR2 FQNEAQ (reference sequence). CDR3 length equals 15 residues. CDR3 protein: CASSLRSGNAGELFF. As DNA, the CDR3 is TGTGCCAGCAGCTTACGTAGCGGCAACGCCGGGGAGCTGTTTTTT.

This clonotype was seen more than once but under ten times. The chain links TRBV28 to TRBJ1-4; a weak D match, TRBD1 (5 bases). Per the germline V gene, CDR1 is MDHEN and CDR2 is SYDVKM. The CDR3 runs to 16 residues. V was clipped by 6 bases and J by 3 bases, with 17 bases between them. The CDR3 DNA follows: TGTGCCAGCAGGAGGTACGGGGGTTTATCTAATGAAAAACTGTTTTTT. It encodes CASRRYGGLSNEKLFF.

Details on this clonotype: A much larger clone sits a single nucleotide away, making a read error possible. The J gene is TRBJ1-5, the V gene TRBV12-3 or TRBV12-4; D remains ambiguous. Trimming pared 4 bases from V and 5 bases from J, leaving 9 bases between. The CDR3 has 13 amino acids. This CDR3 reads CASSSREYQPQHF. Here the CDR3 DNA reads TGTGCCAGCAGTTCACGGGAGTATCAGCCCCAGCATTTT.

In its sample, this clonotype was seen many times. The J gene is TRBJ1-4, the V gene TRBV10-3; 12 positions agree with TRBD1. The trim removed 6 bases at V and 5 bases at J, leaving 4 bases unmatched. Germline V gene data show CDR1 as ENHRY and CDR2 as SYGVKD. The CDR3 loop spans 15 amino acids. CDR3 nucleotide sequence: TGTGCCATCAGCCGGGACAGGGGGCGGAATGAAAAACTGTTTTTT. This gives the protein CAISRDRGRNEKLFF.

In regard to this clonotype: At one boundary the junction diverges from the germline segment, which might be a read error. V is TRBV11-1 and J is TRBJ2-1; no firm D call. CDR3 size: 14 residues. The germline V gene encodes CDR1 SGHAT and CDR2 FQDESV (reference sequence). The CDR3 sequence is CASSSRRIYNEQSF. The CDR3, as DNA: TGTGCCAGCAGCTCCAGACGCATCTACAATGAGCAGTCCTTC.

On this clonotype: Mismatch with germline at one junction end may stem from a read error. V gene TRBV11-3 combines with J gene TRBJ1-1, with D perhaps matching TRBD1 (5 bases). The CDR3 runs 14 residues. Germline V lookup: CDR1 SGHNT, CDR2 YENEEA. DNA for the CDR3: TGTGCCAGCAGCTTACGGACACTGAACACTGAAGCATTCTTT. As protein: CASSLRTLNTEAFF.

The genes are TRBV7-9 and TRBJ1-2, with D maybe TRBD1 (5 bases). The CDR3 totals 13 residues. V was shortened by 5 bases and J by 7 bases, with 14 bases between the two germline ends. CDR1 SEHNR and CDR2 FQNEAQ come from the germline V gene (reference sequence). The CDR3 DNA reads as TGTGCCAGCAGCCTTGACAGCCCGGGTGGCTACACCTTC. Its translation: CASSLDSPGGYTF. The whole variable domain, remainder taken from reference TRBV7-9 and TRBJ1-2, is DTGVSQNPRHKITKRGQNVTFRCDPISEHNRLYWYRQTLGQGPEFLTYFQNEAQLEKSRLLSDRFSAERPKGSFSTLEIQRTEQGDSAMYLCASSLDSPGGYTFGSGTRLTVV.

Comment on this clonotype: A junction end diverges from the germline sequence, so it may reflect a read error. In nucleotides, the CDR3 is TGCAACGTTGAAGAGGGGAAGGGCACTGAAGCTTTCTTT. Protein sequence: CNVEEGKGTEAFF. The chain combines TRBV29-1 with TRBJ1-1, with D possibly being TRBD1 (5 bases). Germline V gene lookup returns CDR1 SQVTM and CDR2 ANQGSEA. The CDR3 runs to 13 residues.

V and J are TRBV12-3 or TRBV12-4 and TRBJ1-4; 8 nucleotides align to TRBD1. V gave up 3 bases and J gave up 11 bases; unmatched junction bases: 11. The CDR3 has 15 residues. The CDR3 coding sequence is TGTGCCAGCAGTTTTTTCGGCCAGGGGGCGTATAAACTGTTTTTT. It translates to CASSFFGQGAYKLFF.

Concerning this clonotype itself: Mismatch with germline at one junction end may stem from a read error. This rearrangement joins TRBV11-1 to TRBJ2-2; 7 bases align to TRBD2. This CDR3 is built from 15 residues. In germline, CDR1 is SGHAT, CDR2 FQDESV (reference sequence). CDR3 coding DNA: TGTGTCAGCCACGAGACGGGAGGGAACACCGGGGAGCTGTTTTTT. The encoded protein is CVSHETGGNTGELFF.

This clonotype was counted many times. The rearrangement uses TRBV29-1 and TRBJ2-3; D gene ambiguous. V gave up 4 bases and J gave up 1 base, with 6 bases separating them. The CDR3 totals 12 residues. CDR1 is SQVTM, CDR2 ANQGSEA, per germline. This chain's CDR3 is CSVVMGTDTQYF. CDR3 bases: TGCAGCGTTGTGATGGGCACAGATACGCAGTATTTT.